Each of the 22 T cell receptor beta chains below was sequenced from the same sample in a study of T-cell reconstitution after alpha-beta-depleted transplantation in children. Construction of the TCRbeta library involved unique molecular identifiers. TCRdb re-called the PCR reads with MiXCR, one entry per CDR3 protein. The sample has around 440,000 distinct CDR3 sequences, 10% to 13% seen once. The sequencing used PBMCs, collected before TCRalphabeta/CD19-depleted stem cell transplant. Every receptor here comes from a child aged 2 to 15 with inherited bone marrow failure, due to receive a stem cell transplant.

The sample holds many counts of this clonotype. This chain connects TRBV12-3 or TRBV12-4 to TRBJ2-5; D not resolved. V shed 1 base and J shed 5 bases, with 5 bases lying between them. The CDR3 is made up of 12 amino acids. The CDR3 region has the DNA TGTGCCAGCAGTTTAGAGGTTGAGACCCAGTACTTC. Residues: CASSLEVETQYF.

Notes on this clonotype: A read error is possible here, since a much larger clone lies one base away. The conserved closing phenylalanine or tryptophan is absent in this CDR3, likely reflecting a read error. V usage is TRBV27 and J usage is TRBJ2-2; D is perhaps TRBD1 (6 bases). V lost 2 bases and J lost 6, with 13 bases in between. This CDR3 has 15 residues. Germline V gives CDR1 MNHEY, CDR2 SMNVEV (reference sequence). The CDR3: CASSLRGTPAGELFY. The CDR3, as DNA: TGTGCCAGCAGTTTAAGGGGGACCCCAGCCGGGGAGCTGTTTTAT.

The chain carries TRBV20-1 and TRBJ2-2, with 7 bases aligning to TRBD1. The germline gives CDR1 DFQATT, CDR2 SNEGSKA (reference sequence). V shed 0 bases, J shed 6 bases, and the junction held 10 bases outside the gene matches. The CDR3 is 16 residues long. CDR3 sequence: CSARDGYRGGPGELFF. The CDR3 nucleotides read TGCAGTGCTAGAGATGGTTACAGGGGTGGTCCCGGGGAGCTGTTTTTT.

This clonotype was detected many times. This rearrangement joins TRBV6-1 to TRBJ2-2; tentative D call: TRBD1 (6 bases). This CDR3 has 17 residues. Trimming cost V 3 bases and J 2 bases, with 16 bases left between them. The germline gives CDR1 MNHNS, CDR2 SASEGT. CDR3 loop: CASSDRGGHFNTGELFF. CDR3 DNA: TGTGCCAGCAGTGACAGGGGTGGGCATTTTAACACCGGGGAGCTGTTTTTT.

J is TRBJ2-1 and V is TRBV28; D not certain. The V end lost 2 bases, the J end lost 0 bases, and 8 bases lay between the germline ends. CDR3 size: 15 residues. CDR1 and CDR2 (germline): MDHEN, SYDVKM. CDR3 nucleotide sequence: TGTGCCAGCAGTTTAGGTCAGCGCTCCTACAATGAGCAGTTCTTC. Translating it yields CASSLGQRSYNEQFF.

The chain carries TRBV27 and TRBJ2-7; TRBD1 aligns across 7 bases. The CDR3 contains 14 residues. CDR1 and CDR2 from the germline V gene are MNHEY and SMNVEV (reference sequence). V gave up 3 bases and J gave up 3 bases; unmatched junction bases: 5. The CDR3 reads CASSFGTVGYEQYF. CDR3 bases: TGTGCCAGCAGTTTTGGGACAGTGGGCTACGAGCAGTACTTC.

In its sample, this clonotype was seen a few times. The chain carries TRBV27 and TRBJ2-5, with TRBD1 matching 10 bases. The germline gives CDR1 MNHEY, CDR2 SMNVEV (reference sequence). The CDR3 consists of 15 residues. Trimming at V came to 3 bases and at J to 5 bases, leaving 6 bases not matched to a gene. Written as DNA, the CDR3 is TGTGCCAGCAGTTTTGTGACAGGGGGCGCGGAGACCCAGTACTTC. Protein sequence: CASSFVTGGAETQYF.

This clonotype was observed many times. In DNA, the CDR3 is TGTGCCAGCAGCTTGGTAGTAGCGGGGACCTACGAGCAGTACTTC. This codes for CASSLVVAGTYEQYF. V and J are TRBV7-2 and TRBJ2-7, with 8 bases fitting TRBD2. This CDR3 region has 15 residues. In germline, CDR1 is SGHTA, CDR2 FQGNSA. The V gene end was trimmed by 3 bases and the J gene end by 2 bases; junction bases not matched to a gene: 6.

This clonotype has only one observation. This chain connects TRBV10-2 to TRBJ2-7; D is unclear. This CDR3 is built from 13 residues. Germline lookup yields CDR1 WSHSY and CDR2 SAAADI. Trimming removed 6 bases from V and 0 bases from J, with 9 bases in between. The CDR3 DNA is TGCGCCAGCAGGGCAGGACCCTCCTACGAGCAGTACTTC. Protein product: CASRAGPSYEQYF.

The V gene is TRBV14, the J gene TRBJ2-1; 7 nucleotides line up with TRBD2. Germline V lookup: CDR1 SGHDN, CDR2 FVKESK. The CDR3 loop spans 14 amino acids. J was trimmed by 3 bases and V by 6 bases; bases with no gene match: 5. For the CDR3, the DNA is TGTGCCAGCAGTGGGCCTAGCGGCTACAATGAGCAGTTCTTC. Translated, it gives CASSGPSGYNEQFF.

The CDR3 DNA sequence: TGCAGCGTTTCTTCTAGCGGGAGCTTTTACAATGAGCAGTTCTTC. This translates into CSVSSSGSFYNEQFF. The V and J genes are TRBV29-1 and TRBJ2-1; 10 bases fit TRBD2. V was clipped by 5 bases and J by 4 bases; unmatched bases: 8. CDR3 length equals 15 residues. Germline V gene sequence: CDR1 SQVTM, CDR2 ANQGSEA.

This clonotype appeared many times. The J gene is TRBJ2-1, the V gene TRBV27; D gene uncertain. From germline, CDR1 is MNHEY and CDR2 SMNVEV (reference sequence). With 8 bases removed from V and 9 bases from J, the gap between germline ends came to 14 bases. The CDR3 spans 12 residues. CDR3 in DNA: TGTGCCAGCGAGTCCCCGGATCTTGAGCAGTTCTTC. Translated, it gives CASESPDLEQFF.

This clonotype was detected ten times or more. The V call is TRBV4-1, the J call TRBJ2-2; 8 positions agree with TRBD1. CDR3 size: 16 residues. In germline, CDR1 is MGHRA, CDR2 YSYEKL. J gave up 4 bases and V 0 bases, and 4 bases lay outside the gene matches. The CDR3 loop reads CASSQDRGRATGELFF. CDR3 DNA sequence: TGCGCCAGCAGCCAAGACAGGGGGCGCGCCACCGGGGAGCTGTTTTTT.

This clonotype was picked up a small number of times. This sequence joins TRBV7-2 and TRBJ1-3; no clear D. The ends were cut back, 5 bases at V and 4 bases at J, with 9 bases in the middle. The germline V gene has CDR1 SGHTA and CDR2 FQGNSA. The CDR3 loop spans 13 amino acids. The chain's CDR3 is CASSLYTGNTIYF. The CDR3 coding sequence is TGTGCCAGCAGCCTATATACAGGAAACACCATATATTTT.

This clonotype turned up a few times. This chain joins TRBV20-1 and TRBJ1-5; the D gene is possibly TRBD1 (6 bases). Trimming left V 1 base short and J 1 base short, with 17 bases between. Germline lookup yields CDR1 DFQATT and CDR2 SNEGSKA (reference sequence). This CDR3 region has 17 residues. CDR3: CSARGYYREASNQPQHF. CDR3 DNA: TGCAGTGCTAGAGGATATTACAGGGAGGCGAGCAATCAGCCCCAGCATTTT.

A few counts support this clonotype. The chain has TRBV7-2 and TRBJ2-3; tentatively, D is TRBD2 (6 bases). CDR3 length equals 15 residues. V lost 5 bases, J lost 10 bases, and 22 bases lay in between. CDR1 is SGHTA, CDR2 FQGNSA, per germline. DNA for the CDR3: TGTGCCAGCAGCCTTGGGGGTGCGGGGCCCCTTTCGCAGTATTTT. This codes for CASSLGGAGPLSQYF.

A note on this clonotype: A much larger clone lies a single base off, so this may be a read error. The chain combines TRBV29-1 with TRBJ1-2; D gene uncertain. CDR3 length equals 11 residues. CDR1 and CDR2 from the germline V gene are SQVTM and ANQGSEA. Trimming removed 3 bases from V and 8 bases from J, with 10 bases in between. The CDR3 sequence is CSVDNGWGYTF. The CDR3 DNA sequence: TGCAGCGTTGACAATGGCTGGGGCTACACCTTC. The entire variable domain, with the rest obtained from reference TRBV29-1 and TRBJ1-2, is as follows: SAVISQKPSRDICQRGTSLTIQCQVDSQVTMMFWYRQQPGQSLTLIATANQGSEATYESGFVIDKFPISRPNLTFSTLTVSNMSPEDSSIYLCSVDNGWGYTFGSGTRLTVV.

V and J are TRBV10-2 and TRBJ2-5; weak D call: TRBD2 (5 bases). Deletions cut 8 bases from V and 0 bases from J, with 16 bases between. CDR1 is WSHSY and CDR2 is SAAADI in the germline V gene. There are 15 residues in the CDR3. The CDR3 DNA reads as TGCGCCAGCGTAGATGGGAGCTCGTACCAAGAGACCCAGTACTTC. This encodes CASVDGSSYQETQYF.

The chain links TRBV15 to TRBJ2-2; TRBD2 might be the D (5 bases). Germline CDR1 LNHNV, CDR2 YYDKDF (reference sequence). CDR3 length: 14 amino acids. Trimming pared 5 bases from V and 5 bases from J, leaving 12 bases between. CDR3 region: CATSGFSETGELFF. The DNA of the CDR3 is TGTGCCACCAGCGGATTTAGCGAAACCGGGGAGCTGTTTTTT.

This clonotype was observed at least ten times. The J gene is TRBJ2-7, the V gene TRBV13, with a weak D call TRBD2 (6 bases). There are 14 residues in the CDR3. CDR1 is PRHDT and CDR2 is FYEKMQ in the germline V gene (reference sequence). The V end was cut by 0 bases, the J end by 3 bases, with 9 bases between. CDR3 DNA: TGTGCCAGCAGCTTAGGGACTAGTCACTACGAGCAGTACTTC. Protein sequence: CASSLGTSHYEQYF.

This clonotype was recorded many times. The chain carries TRBV6-2 or TRBV6-3 and TRBJ2-3, with 9 bases fitting TRBD2. Germline CDR1 MNHEY, CDR2 SVGEGT. The CDR3 loop spans 14 amino acids. J was trimmed by 6 bases and V by 10 bases; bases with no gene match: 11. The CDR3: CATRVAGVRDTQYF. The CDR3, as DNA: TGTGCCACCAGGGTAGCGGGAGTTCGCGATACGCAGTATTTT.

Turning to this clonotype: Since a much larger clone is just one base distant, this may be a read error. The CDR3 does not end in the conserved phenylalanine or tryptophan, so this is likely a read error. The chain employs TRBV29-1 and TRBJ2-3; the match to TRBD2 covers 12 bases. The trim removed 6 bases at V and 0 bases at J, leaving 1 base unmatched. CDR1 SQVTM and CDR2 ANQGSEA come from the germline V gene. The CDR3 extends over 14 amino acids. This CDR3 is CSVGTSGSTDTQYV. The DNA of the CDR3 is TGCAGCGTGGGGACTAGCGGGAGCACAGATACGCAGTATGTT.